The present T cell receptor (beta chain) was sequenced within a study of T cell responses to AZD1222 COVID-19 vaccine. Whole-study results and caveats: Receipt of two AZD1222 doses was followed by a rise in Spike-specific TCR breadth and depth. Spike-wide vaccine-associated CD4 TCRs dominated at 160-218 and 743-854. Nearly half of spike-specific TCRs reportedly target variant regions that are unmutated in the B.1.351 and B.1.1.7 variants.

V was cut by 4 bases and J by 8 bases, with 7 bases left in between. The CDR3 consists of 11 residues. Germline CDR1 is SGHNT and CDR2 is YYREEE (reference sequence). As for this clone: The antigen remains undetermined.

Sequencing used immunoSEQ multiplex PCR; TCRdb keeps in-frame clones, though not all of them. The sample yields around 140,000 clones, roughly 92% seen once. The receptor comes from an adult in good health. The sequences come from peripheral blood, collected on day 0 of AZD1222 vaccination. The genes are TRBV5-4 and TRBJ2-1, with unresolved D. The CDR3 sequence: CASSNQDEQFF. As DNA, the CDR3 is TGTGCCAGCAGCAATCAGGATGAGCAGTTCTTC.